This T cell receptor beta chain appears in the sequencing data of a study of blood T cells in healthy people across ages. This CDR3 has 15 amino acids. Germline CDR1 and CDR2: SEHNR and FQNEAQ (reference sequence). Trimming cost V 3 bases and J 5 bases, with 15 bases left between them. Russia was home to the donors, healthy Caucasian individuals aged roughly 6 to 95. As for this clonotype: Its antigen is unknown.

General study findings and limits: Fewer expanded clones and more diversity marked long-lived versus aged donors.

PCR was performed a second time for 7 to 11 cycles using a sample-barcoded 5' primer and a J-beta primer mix. The authors tagged each cDNA molecule using a template-switch adaptor with 12 random nucleotides. TCRdb used MiXCR to reprocess the 5' RACE reads, holding one entry per CDR3 protein. Here the sample spans some 900,000 distinct CDR3 sequences, around 49% being singletons. This chain connects TRBV7-9 to TRBJ2-3; no reliable D call. This sequence originates from a man between 25 and 39 years old in good health. The sample comprised blood. The CDR3 spells CASSFSGRTVDTQYF. CDR3 DNA sequence: TGTGCCAGCAGCTTTTCCGGCCGCACGGTAGATACGCAGTATTTT.